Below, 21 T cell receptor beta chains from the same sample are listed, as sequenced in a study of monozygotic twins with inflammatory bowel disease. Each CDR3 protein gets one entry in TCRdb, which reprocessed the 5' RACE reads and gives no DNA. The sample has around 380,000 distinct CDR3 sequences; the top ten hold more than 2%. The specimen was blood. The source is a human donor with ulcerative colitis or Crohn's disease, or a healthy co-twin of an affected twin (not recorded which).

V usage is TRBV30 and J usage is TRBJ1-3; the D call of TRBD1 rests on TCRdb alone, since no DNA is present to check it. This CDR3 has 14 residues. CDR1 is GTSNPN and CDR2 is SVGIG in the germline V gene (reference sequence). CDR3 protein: CAWSKGADGNTIYF.

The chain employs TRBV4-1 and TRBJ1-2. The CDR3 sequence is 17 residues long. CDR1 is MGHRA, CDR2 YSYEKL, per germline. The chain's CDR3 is CASSQVVLGQYHYGYTF.

The CDR3 is CASSQDSGTSSYEQYF. V gene TRBV4-1 combines with J gene TRBJ2-7; checking the TCRdb D call of TRBD2 is not possible without DNA. This CDR3 comprises 16 residues. CDR1 is MGHRA, CDR2 YSYEKL, per germline.

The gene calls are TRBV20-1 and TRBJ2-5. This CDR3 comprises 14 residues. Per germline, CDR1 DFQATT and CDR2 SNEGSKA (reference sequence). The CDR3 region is CSAVAVVLKETQYF.

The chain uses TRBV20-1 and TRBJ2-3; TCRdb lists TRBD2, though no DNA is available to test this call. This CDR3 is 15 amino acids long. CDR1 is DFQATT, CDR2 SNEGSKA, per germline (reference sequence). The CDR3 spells CSARPRGLAGDTQYF.

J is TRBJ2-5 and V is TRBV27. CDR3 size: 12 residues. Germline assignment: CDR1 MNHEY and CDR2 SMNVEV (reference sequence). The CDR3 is CASILRQETQYF.

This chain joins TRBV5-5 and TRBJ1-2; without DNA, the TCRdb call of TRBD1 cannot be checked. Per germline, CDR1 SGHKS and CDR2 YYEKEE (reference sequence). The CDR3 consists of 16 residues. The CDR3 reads CASSWIRDRPNYGYTF.

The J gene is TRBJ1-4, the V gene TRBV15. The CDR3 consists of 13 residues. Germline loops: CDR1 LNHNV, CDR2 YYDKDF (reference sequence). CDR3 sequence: CATSRDRREKLFF.

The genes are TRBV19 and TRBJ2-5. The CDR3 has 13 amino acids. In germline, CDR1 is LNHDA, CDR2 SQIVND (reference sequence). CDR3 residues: CASSRSIQETQYF.

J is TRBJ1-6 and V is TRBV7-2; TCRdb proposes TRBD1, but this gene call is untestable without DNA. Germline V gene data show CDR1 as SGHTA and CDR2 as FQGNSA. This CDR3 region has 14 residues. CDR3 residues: CASSLAAGGSPLHF.

The CDR3 spells CASRLTGLQSGYTF. This chain uses TRBV12-3 or TRBV12-4 with TRBJ1-2; no DNA is available, so the TRBD1 call from TCRdb remains unchecked. The CDR3 runs 14 residues.

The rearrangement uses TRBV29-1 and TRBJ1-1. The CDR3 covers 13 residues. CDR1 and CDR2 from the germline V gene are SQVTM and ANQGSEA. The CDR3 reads CSVEVGRATEAFF. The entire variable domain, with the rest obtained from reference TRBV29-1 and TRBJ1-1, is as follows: SAVISQKPSRDICQRGTSLTIQCQVDSQVTMMFWYRQQPGQSLTLIATANQGSEATYESGFVIDKFPISRPNLTFSTLTVSNMSPEDSSIYLCSVEVGRATEAFFGQGTRLTVV.

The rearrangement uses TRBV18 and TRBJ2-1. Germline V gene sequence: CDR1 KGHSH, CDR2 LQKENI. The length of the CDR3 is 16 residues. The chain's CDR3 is CASSPLTSRNGNEQFF.

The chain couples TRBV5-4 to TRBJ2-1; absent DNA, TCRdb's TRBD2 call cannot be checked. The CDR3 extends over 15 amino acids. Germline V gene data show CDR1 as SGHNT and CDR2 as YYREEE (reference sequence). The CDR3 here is CASSELAGDLNEQFF.

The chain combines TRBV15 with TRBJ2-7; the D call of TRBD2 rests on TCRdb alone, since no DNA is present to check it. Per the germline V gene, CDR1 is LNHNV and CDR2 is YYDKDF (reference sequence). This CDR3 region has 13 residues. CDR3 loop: CATSRDGRDEQYF.

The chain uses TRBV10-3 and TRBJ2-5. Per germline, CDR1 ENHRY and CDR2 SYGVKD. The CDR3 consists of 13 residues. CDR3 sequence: CAISVTGLETQYF.

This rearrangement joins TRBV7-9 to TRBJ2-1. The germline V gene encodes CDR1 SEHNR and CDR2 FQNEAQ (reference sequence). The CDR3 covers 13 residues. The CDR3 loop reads CASGTRTYNEQFF.

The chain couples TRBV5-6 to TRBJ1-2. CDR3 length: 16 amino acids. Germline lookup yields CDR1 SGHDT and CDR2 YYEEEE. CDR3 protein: CASSLAGTAAFYGYTF.

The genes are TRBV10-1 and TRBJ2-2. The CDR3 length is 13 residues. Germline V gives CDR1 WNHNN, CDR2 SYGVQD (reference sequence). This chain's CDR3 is CASSQSNTGELFF.

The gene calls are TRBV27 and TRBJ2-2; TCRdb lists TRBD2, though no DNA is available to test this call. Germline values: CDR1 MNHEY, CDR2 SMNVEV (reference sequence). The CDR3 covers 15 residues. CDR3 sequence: CATTGEGPNTGELFF.

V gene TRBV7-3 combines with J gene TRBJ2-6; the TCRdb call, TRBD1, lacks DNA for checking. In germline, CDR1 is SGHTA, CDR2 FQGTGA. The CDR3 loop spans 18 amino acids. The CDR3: CASSLTGTAGTGANVLTF.